This entry lists 12 T cell receptor beta chains sequenced from one sample in a study of T cells after somatic rescue of genetic block. Some clones are missing from TCRdb's copy, which holds only in-frame ones; the method was immunoSEQ multiplex PCR. Seen here are tens of thousands of clones, 92% observed once, and the top ten hold around 3%. Sequenced material: peripheral blood mononuclear cells (PBMCs). The receptor source for this set is a man aged 35 to 55.

The V gene is TRBV18, the J gene TRBJ2-1; 9 nucleotides match TRBD1. There are 15 residues in the CDR3. The V gene end was trimmed by 3 bases and the J gene end by 6 bases; junction bases not matched to a gene: 6. The germline V gene encodes CDR1 KGHSH and CDR2 LQKENI. In DNA, the CDR3 is TGTGCCAGCTCACCCCCGTCGGGACAGGGCAATGAGCAGTTCTTC. This codes for CASSPPSGQGNEQFF. Together with reference TRBV18 and TRBJ2-1, the CDR3 gives the full variable domain: NAGVMQNPRHLVRRRGQEARLRCSPMKGHSHVYWYRQLPEEGLKFMVYLQKENIIDESGMPKERFSAEFPKEGPSILRIQQVVRGDSAAYFCASSPPSGQGNEQFFGPGTRLTVL.

The chain employs TRBV5-4 and TRBJ1-2; no reliable D call. This CDR3 has 14 residues. The V gene lost 2 bases and the J gene lost 5 bases, with 13 bases spanning the gap. Germline CDR1 reads SGHNT; CDR2 reads YYREEE (reference sequence). The CDR3 DNA is TGTGCCAGCAGCTTTTCTACCGAGCATTATGGCTACACCTTC. Translating it yields CASSFSTEHYGYTF. Together with reference TRBV5-4 and TRBJ1-2, the CDR3 gives the full variable domain: ETGVTQSPTHLIKTRGQQVTLRCSSQSGHNTVSWYQQALGQGPQFIFQYYREEENGRGNFPPRFSGLQFPNYSSELNVNALELDDSALYLCASSFSTEHYGYTFGSGTRLTVV.

The chain couples TRBV19 to TRBJ1-5, with 8 bases aligning to TRBD1. CDR3 length equals 16 residues. CDR1 and CDR2 (germline): LNHDA, SQIVND (reference sequence). The trim removed 7 bases at V and 6 bases at J, leaving 14 bases unmatched. CDR3 sequence (DNA): TGTGCCAGTACTACTAACCAGGGGGCGCTTGTTCAGCCCCAGCATTTT. It codes for CASTTNQGALVQPQHF.

V gene TRBV18 combines with J gene TRBJ2-5; 8 nucleotides align to TRBD1. CDR1 is KGHSH and CDR2 is LQKENI in the germline V gene. Trimming cost V 2 bases and J 5 bases; bases outside gene matches: 7. The CDR3 covers 15 residues. This CDR3 reads CASSPTNGQGETQYF. CDR3 nucleotides: TGTGCCAGCTCACCAACGAACGGACAGGGCGAGACCCAGTACTTC.

The chain is built from TRBV9 and TRBJ2-1, with TRBD2 matching 9 bases. This CDR3 contains 15 residues. V was pared by 0 bases and J by 8 bases, with 6 bases of the junction left unmatched. From germline, CDR1 is SGDLS and CDR2 YYNGEE. This CDR3 is CASSVAAGGGYEQFF. The CDR3 coding sequence is TGTGCCAGCAGCGTAGCAGCGGGGGGAGGGTATGAGCAGTTCTTC. The full variable domain, with the rest looked up from reference TRBV9 and TRBJ2-1, is DSGVTQTPKHLITATGQRVTLRCSPRSGDLSVYWYQQSLDQGLQFLIQYYNGEERAKGNILERFSAQQFPDLHSELNLSSLELGDSALYFCASSVAAGGGYEQFFGPGTRLTVL.

The genes are TRBV4-1 and TRBJ2-7, with unresolved D. Looked up from germline, CDR1 is MGHRA and CDR2 is YSYEKL. CDR3 size: 12 residues. Trimming stripped 0 bases from V and 4 bases from J, with 4 bases between. The CDR3: CASSQERYEQYF. DNA for the CDR3: TGCGCCAGCAGCCAAGAACGGTACGAGCAGTACTTC.

This chain uses TRBV30 with TRBJ2-3, with unresolved D. Trimming cost V 1 base and J 2 bases, with 7 bases left between them. This CDR3 region has 13 residues. The germline CDR1 and CDR2 sequences are GTSNPN and SVGIG (reference sequence). The CDR3 DNA sequence: TGTGCCTGGAGTGGGCAGCCCACAGATACGCAGTATTTT. It is translated as CAWSGQPTDTQYF.

The chain has TRBV5-8 and TRBJ2-6; tentative D call: TRBD2 (5 bases). The CDR3 has 15 amino acids. CDR1 and CDR2 from the germline V gene are SGHTS and YDEGEE. With 2 bases removed from V and 4 bases from J, the gap between germline ends came to 10 bases. Written as DNA, the CDR3 is TGTGCCAGCAGCTTTCGGGGATTGGGGGCCAACGTCCTGACTTTC. Its protein is CASSFRGLGANVLTF.

The chain recombines TRBV11-3 with TRBJ2-1; D is possibly TRBD2 (6 bases). The CDR3 extends over 13 amino acids. The V and J ends lost 5 bases and 5 bases respectively, with 10 bases between them. Germline lookup yields CDR1 SGHNT and CDR2 YENEEA. CDR3 bases: TGTGCCAGCAGCCAACTAGCCGACAATGAGCAGTTCTTC. Amino acid sequence: CASSQLADNEQFF.

The chain carries TRBV28 and TRBJ1-1, with unresolved D. The CDR3 extends over 16 amino acids. The germline V and J ends were trimmed by 3 bases and 2 bases, with 16 bases remaining between them. Germline V gives CDR1 MDHEN, CDR2 SYDVKM. CDR3 residues: CASSLRSGIPNTEAFF. CDR3 in DNA: TGTGCCAGCAGTTTGCGATCGGGGATACCAAACACTGAAGCTTTCTTT.

CDR3 in DNA: TGTGCCAGCCAAAAGGGGGGGAGCTCCTACGAGCAGTACTTC. As protein: CASQKGGSSYEQYF. The rearrangement joins TRBV28 to TRBJ2-7; D possibly corresponds to TRBD2 (7 bases). The CDR3 runs 14 residues. Germline lookup yields CDR1 MDHEN and CDR2 SYDVKM. V lost 8 bases to trimming and J lost 0 bases, with 14 bases between them.

This clone was detected only once. The chain uses TRBV19 and TRBJ1-5; D gene unclear. Germline V gene lookup returns CDR1 LNHDA and CDR2 SQIVND (reference sequence). V lost 7 bases to trimming and J lost 7 bases, with 14 bases between them. CDR3 size: 13 residues. The CDR3 sequence: CASTPGLGQPQHF. As DNA, the CDR3 is TGTGCCAGTACCCCCGGGTTGGGACAGCCCCAGCATTTT.